This TCR beta chain was recorded in a study of T cells after yellow fever vaccination. The CDR3 is 14 residues long. V dropped 10 bases and J dropped 4; count of bases not matched to a gene: 7. Germline V gene sequence: CDR1 LNHDA, CDR2 SQIVND (reference sequence). MiXCR was run by TCRdb on the 5' RACE reads, yielding one entry per CDR3 protein. The repertoire has over 110,000 distinct CDR3 sequences, roughly 8% of them found once; the top ten carry approximately 0.78%. The sequencing here drew on CD4+ T cells sorted from PBMCs, taken 5 days after the yellow fever booster vaccination. The sequence was collected from a man aged 25-45 years who received the YFV17D yellow fever vaccine. The chain carries TRBV19 and TRBJ2-1, with 10 nucleotides matching TRBD1. CDR3 bases: TGTGCCACCCACAAGGGACAGGGGTACAATGAGCAGTTCTTC. Translation: CATHKGQGYNEQFF.